This is a list of T cell receptor beta chains from one sample in a study of cytomegalovirus exposure and HLA in healthy donors. Libraries were prepared by immunoSEQ multiplex PCR; TCRdb keeps only in-frame clonotypes and omits some of them. The sample shows roughly 100,000 clones, 65% to 85% of them seen only once. Sequences were obtained from PBMCs. The receptors stem from a man aged 35 to 55 in good health and CMV-seropositive. The CDR3 runs from the conserved cysteine through the conserved F or W. Fields, in order: clone size, D gene, J gene, V gene, CDR3 DNA, CDR3 protein. A D gene is named only where the DNA matches it firmly. Expanded clones get a size class; other rows say once, few or many, or leave the size out.

>few|NA|TRBJ1-2|TRBV4-1
TGCGCCAGCAGCCAAGATTCGGGGAGAAGCTATGGCTACACCTTC
CASSQDSGRSYGYTF
>NA|NA|TRBJ2-7|TRBV28
TGTGCCAGCAGTCCAATCGACTATAGCTCCTACGAGCAGTACTTC
CASSPIDYSSYEQYF
>once|NA|TRBJ1-5|TRBV19
TGTGCCAGTAGTATCGGGGGGCTGGGCCAGCCCCAGCATTTT
CASSIGGLGQPQHF
>NA|TRBD2|TRBJ2-3|TRBV28
TGTGCCAGCAGTTTTGGGGGGAGGGCAACAGATACGCAGTATTTT
CASSFGGRATDTQYF
>NA|NA|TRBJ2-1|TRBV10-1
TGCGCCAGCAGTGTCCAGGTCAGGGCCAATGAGCAGTTCTTC
CASSVQVRANEQFF
>NA|NA|TRBJ2-1|TRBV27
TGTGCCAGCAGTCGCGGTACCTATGACAATGAGCAGTTCTTC
CASSRGTYDNEQFF
>NA|TRBD2|TRBJ2-5|TRBV5-1
TGCGCCAGCAGCTTGCAGCTAGCGGGGAGGGGAGAGACCCAGTACTTC
CASSLQLAGRGETQYF
>NA|TRBD2|TRBJ2-7|TRBV6-5
TGTGCCAGCACCGGGACTAGCGGCGAGCAGTACTTC
CASTGTSGEQYF
>few|NA|TRBJ2-7|TRBV5-1
TGCGCCAGCAGCTTGGCCTTAGGACAGAACACCTACGAGCAGTACTTC
CASSLALGQNTYEQYF
>once|TRBD1|TRBJ2-7|TRBV5-8
TGTGCCAGCAGCTTGTTATGGTCGACAGGGAAGGCCTACGAGCAGTACTTC
CASSLLWSTGKAYEQYF
>NA|NA|TRBJ1-4|TRBV10-3
TGTGCTATCAGTGTAATGACGGGGAGGGACGAAAAACTGTTTTTT
CAISVMTGRDEKLFF
>NA|TRBD2|TRBJ2-5|TRBV30
TGTGCCTGGAGTGTATCTAGCGGGCGGGTACAGACCCAGTACTTC
CAWSVSSGRVQTQYF
>once|TRBD1|TRBJ1-1|TRBV4-1
TGCGCCAGCAGCCACGGACAGGAAATGAACACTGAAGCTTTCTTT
CASSHGQEMNTEAFF